Listed below are T cell receptor beta chains from one sample, sequenced in a study of blood T cell repertoires in COVID-19. Data came from immunoSEQ multiplex PCR; TCRdb stores just in-frame clones and leaves some out. The sample records 50,000 to 60,000 clones, more than 80% being singletons. The sequenced sample consisted of peripheral blood. Receptors originate from a man aged 35 to 55 with acute or convalescent COVID-19. CDR3s include the opening cysteine and the closing phenylalanine or tryptophan. A D gene is named only where the DNA matches it firmly. Not every row has a clone size; where given, it reads once, few, many or a size class.

V gene: TRBV3-1/TRBV3-2
clone size: NA
J gene: TRBJ2-1
D gene: NA
CDR3 DNA: TGTGCCAGCAGCCGGAGAAATGAGCAGTTCTTC
CDR3 protein: CASSRRNEQFF

V gene: TRBV5-6
clone size: NA
J gene: TRBJ1-2
D gene: NA
CDR3 DNA: TGTGCCAGCAGGTCCGGGACTCCTAGTGGCTACACCTTC
CDR3 protein: CASRSGTPSGYTF

V gene: TRBV7-6
clone size: NA
J gene: TRBJ2-3
D gene: TRBD1
CDR3 DNA: TGTGCCAGCAGCTTGAGACAGGGGCGCACAGATACGCAGTATTTT
CDR3 protein: CASSLRQGRTDTQYF

V gene: TRBV7-2
clone size: NA
J gene: TRBJ2-1
D gene: NA
CDR3 DNA: TGTGCCAGCAGCGCCAATTCCGGTCTCTACAATGAGCAGTTCTTC
CDR3 protein: CASSANSGLYNEQFF

V gene: TRBV4-2
clone size: NA
J gene: TRBJ2-2
D gene: NA
CDR3 DNA: TGTGCCAGCAGCCAAGAGGGGGGGCTTGCCACCGGGGAGCTGTTTTTT
CDR3 protein: CASSQEGGLATGELFF

V gene: TRBV27
clone size: NA
J gene: TRBJ1-2
D gene: NA
CDR3 DNA: TGTGCCAGCAGCCCAGGGCCTGGGTATGGCTACACCTTC
CDR3 protein: CASSPGPGYGYTF

V gene: TRBV5-6
clone size: few
J gene: TRBJ2-1
D gene: TRBD1
CDR3 DNA: TGTGCCAGAGAGAACCTAGACAGGGCAGTTTACAATGAGCAGTTCTTC
CDR3 protein: CARENLDRAVYNEQFF

V gene: TRBV24-1
clone size: NA
J gene: TRBJ2-2
D gene: NA
CDR3 DNA: TGTGCCACCGGAGGACAGTCCGGCGGGGAGCTGTTTTTT
CDR3 protein: CATGGQSGGELFF

V gene: TRBV7-2
clone size: NA
J gene: TRBJ2-4
D gene: NA
CDR3 DNA: TGTGCCAGCAGCTTAGCGGGAGGTAGAAACATTCAGTACTTC
CDR3 protein: CASSLAGGRNIQYF

V gene: TRBV5-1
clone size: once
J gene: TRBJ2-5
D gene: TRBD2
CDR3 DNA: TGCGCCAGCAGCTTGATAGCGGGGGGTCGGGAGACCCAGTACTTC
CDR3 protein: CASSLIAGGRETQYF